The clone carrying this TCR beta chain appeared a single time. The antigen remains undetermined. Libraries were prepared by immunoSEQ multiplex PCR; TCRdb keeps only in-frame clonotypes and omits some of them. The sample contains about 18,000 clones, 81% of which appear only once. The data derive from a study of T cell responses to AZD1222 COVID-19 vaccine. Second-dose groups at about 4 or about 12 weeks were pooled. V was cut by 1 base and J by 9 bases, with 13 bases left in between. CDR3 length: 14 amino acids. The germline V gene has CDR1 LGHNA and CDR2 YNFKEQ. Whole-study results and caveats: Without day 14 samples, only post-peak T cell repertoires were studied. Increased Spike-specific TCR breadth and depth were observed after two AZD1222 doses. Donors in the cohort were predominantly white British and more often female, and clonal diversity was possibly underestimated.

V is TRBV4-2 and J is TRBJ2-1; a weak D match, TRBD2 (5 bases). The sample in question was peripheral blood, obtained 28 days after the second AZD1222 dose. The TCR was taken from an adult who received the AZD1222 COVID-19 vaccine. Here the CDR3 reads CASSQGRRSVEQFF. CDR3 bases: TGTGCCAGCAGCCAAGGTCGGAGGAGCGTTGAGCAGTTCTTC.